This TCR beta chain appears in the sequencing data of a study of spatial heterogeneity in lung cancer. Study-level information: Sequence detection consistently recorded a greater number of beta-chain than alpha-chain sequences.

The CDR3 totals 16 residues. Germline V lookup: CDR1 SGHRS, CDR2 YFSETQ. The V gene end was trimmed by 0 bases and the J gene end by 2 bases; junction bases not matched to a gene: 3. Time point here: sample taken at primary tumor resection. Unsorted whole RNA of tumor, nontumor lung or frozen PBMC was sequenced. A unique molecular identifier was attached to every TCR cDNA molecule. One entry per CDR3 protein results from TCRdb running MiXCR on the 5' RACE reads. The sample lists 60,000 to 65,000 distinct CDR3 sequences; 8% to 9% were seen once. Whole-study findings and limits: Relative to follow-up, resection was when ubiquitous expanded tumor TCRs appeared more in blood.

This clonotype has at least ten counts. Antigen: not known. The material sequenced was PBMCs, taken at surgery. The V gene is TRBV5-1, the J gene TRBJ2-1; 9 bases match TRBD2. This clonotype originated in a female donor with early-stage non-small cell lung cancer. The CDR3 DNA reads TGCGCCAGCAGCTTGGTGGTAGCGGGGGCCTACAATGAGCAGTTCTTC. Protein product: CASSLVVAGAYNEQFF.